This T cell receptor (beta chain) comes out of a study of PD-1 blockade in classical Hodgkin lymphoma. Only in-frame clones appear in the TCRdb table, and some are missing; sequencing was by immunoSEQ multiplex PCR. Among about 97,000 clones, 75% to 90% were seen once, and the ten largest hold about 12%. Every one of the patients relapsed after autologous stem cell transplantation (brentuximab vedotin exposure was variable). Looked up from germline, CDR1 is SGHRS and CDR2 is YFSETQ. After removal of 2 bases from V and 6 bases from J, the junction contained 11 bases not matched to a gene. The CDR3 has 17 residues.

Material: peripheral blood mononuclear cells (PBMCs), obtained at baseline. This sequence joins TRBV5-1 and TRBJ2-1, with TRBD2 identical over 10 bases. This clonotype originated in a human donor with classical Hodgkin lymphoma. CDR3 amino acids: CASSFITSGAGGNEQFF. As DNA, the CDR3 is TGCGCCAGCAGCTTTATCACTAGCGGGGCAGGTGGCAATGAGCAGTTCTTC.